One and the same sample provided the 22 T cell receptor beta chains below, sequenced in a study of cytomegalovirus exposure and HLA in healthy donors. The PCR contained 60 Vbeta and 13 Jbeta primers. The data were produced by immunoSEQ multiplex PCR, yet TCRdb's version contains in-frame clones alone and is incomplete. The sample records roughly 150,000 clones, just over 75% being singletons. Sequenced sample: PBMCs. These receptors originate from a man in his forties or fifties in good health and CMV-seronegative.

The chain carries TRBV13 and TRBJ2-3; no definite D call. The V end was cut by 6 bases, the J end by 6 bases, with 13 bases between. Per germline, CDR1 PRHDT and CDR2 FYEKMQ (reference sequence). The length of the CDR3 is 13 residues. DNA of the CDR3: TGTGCCAGCAGTCTAGATGAGGTGGATACGCAGTATTTT. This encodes CASSLDEVDTQYF.

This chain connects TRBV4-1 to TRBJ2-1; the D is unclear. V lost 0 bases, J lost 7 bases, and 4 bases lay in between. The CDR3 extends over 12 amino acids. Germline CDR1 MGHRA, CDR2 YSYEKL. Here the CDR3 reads CASSQETNEQFF. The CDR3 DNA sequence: TGCGCCAGCAGCCAAGAGACAAATGAGCAGTTCTTC.

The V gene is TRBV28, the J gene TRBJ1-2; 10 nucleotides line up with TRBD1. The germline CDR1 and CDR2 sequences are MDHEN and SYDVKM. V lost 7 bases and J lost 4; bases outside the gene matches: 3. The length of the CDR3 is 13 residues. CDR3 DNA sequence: TGTGCCAGCACCAGGGACAGGGGCTATGGCTACACCTTC. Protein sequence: CASTRDRGYGYTF.

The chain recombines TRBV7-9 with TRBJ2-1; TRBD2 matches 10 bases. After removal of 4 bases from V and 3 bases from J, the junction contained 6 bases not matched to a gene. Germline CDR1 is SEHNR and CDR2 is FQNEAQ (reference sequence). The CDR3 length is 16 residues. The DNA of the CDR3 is TGTGCCAGCAGCTGGGAACTAGCGGGAAACTACAATGAGCAGTTCTTC. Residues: CASSWELAGNYNEQFF.

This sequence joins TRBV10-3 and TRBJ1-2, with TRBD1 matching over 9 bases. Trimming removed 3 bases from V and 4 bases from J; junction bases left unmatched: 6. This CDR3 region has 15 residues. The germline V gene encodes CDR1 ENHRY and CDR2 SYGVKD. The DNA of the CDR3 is TGTGCCATCAGTGAAGAGGGACAGGGACTCTATGGCTACACCTTC. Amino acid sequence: CAISEEGQGLYGYTF.

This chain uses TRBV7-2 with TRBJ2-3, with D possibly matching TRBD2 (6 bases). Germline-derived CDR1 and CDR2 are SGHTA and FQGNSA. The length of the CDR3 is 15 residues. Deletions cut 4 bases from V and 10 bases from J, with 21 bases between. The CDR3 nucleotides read TGTGCCAGCAGCTCCGTTGGACTACAGGTCCCGGCGCAGTATTTT. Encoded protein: CASSSVGLQVPAQYF.

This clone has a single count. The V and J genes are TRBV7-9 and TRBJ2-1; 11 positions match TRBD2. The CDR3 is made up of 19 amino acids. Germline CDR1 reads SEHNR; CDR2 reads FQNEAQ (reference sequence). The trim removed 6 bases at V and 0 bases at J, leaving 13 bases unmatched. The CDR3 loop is CASRHTPGLAASSYNEQFF. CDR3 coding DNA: TGTGCCAGCAGACATACCCCGGGACTAGCGGCCAGCTCCTACAATGAGCAGTTCTTC.

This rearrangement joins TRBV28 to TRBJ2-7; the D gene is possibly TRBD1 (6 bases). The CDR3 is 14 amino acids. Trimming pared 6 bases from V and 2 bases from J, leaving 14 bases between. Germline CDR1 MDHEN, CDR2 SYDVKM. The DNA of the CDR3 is TGTGCCAGCAGCTTGAACAGGGTACCCTACGAGCAGTACTTC. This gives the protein CASSLNRVPYEQYF.

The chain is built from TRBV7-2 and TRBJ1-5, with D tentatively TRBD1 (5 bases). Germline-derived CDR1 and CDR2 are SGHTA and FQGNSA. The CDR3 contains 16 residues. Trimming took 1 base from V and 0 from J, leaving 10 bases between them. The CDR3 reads CASSLVGGNSNQPQHF. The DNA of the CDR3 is TGTGCCAGCAGCTTAGTGGGGGGTAATAGCAATCAGCCCCAGCATTTT.

DNA of the CDR3: TGTGCCAGCAGTGAAACCCAACGCGATCAGCCCCAGCATTTT. The encoded protein is CASSETQRDQPQHF. This rearrangement joins TRBV2 to TRBJ1-5; D ambiguous. Germline-derived CDR1 and CDR2 are SNHLY and FYNNEI. V lost 2 bases to trimming and J lost 5 bases, with 10 bases between them. There are 14 residues in the CDR3.

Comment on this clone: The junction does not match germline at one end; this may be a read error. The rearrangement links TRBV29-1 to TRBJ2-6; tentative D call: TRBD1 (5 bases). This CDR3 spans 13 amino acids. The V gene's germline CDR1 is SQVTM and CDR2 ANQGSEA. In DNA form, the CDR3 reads TGCAGCGTTGCCCACTCTGGGGCCAACGGCCTGACTTTC. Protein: CSVAHSGANGLTF.

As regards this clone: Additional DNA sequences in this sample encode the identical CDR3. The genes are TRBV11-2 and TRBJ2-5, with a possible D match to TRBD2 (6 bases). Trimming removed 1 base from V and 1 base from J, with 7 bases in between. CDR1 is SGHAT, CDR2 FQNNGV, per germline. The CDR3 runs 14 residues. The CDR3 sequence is CASSLAGGQETQYF. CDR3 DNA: TGTGCCAGCAGCTTAGCCGGGGGCCAAGAGACCCAGTACTTC.

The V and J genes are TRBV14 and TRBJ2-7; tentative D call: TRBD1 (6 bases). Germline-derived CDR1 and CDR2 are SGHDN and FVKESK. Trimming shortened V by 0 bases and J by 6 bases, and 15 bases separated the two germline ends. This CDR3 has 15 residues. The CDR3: CASSQDDSSRGEQYV. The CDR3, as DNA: TGTGCCAGCAGCCAAGACGACTCCTCCAGGGGCGAGCAGTACGTC.

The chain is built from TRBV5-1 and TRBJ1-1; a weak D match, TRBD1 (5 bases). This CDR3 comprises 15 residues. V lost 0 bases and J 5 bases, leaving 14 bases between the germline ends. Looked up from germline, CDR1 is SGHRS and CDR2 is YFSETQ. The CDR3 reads CASSLEGQGGTEAFF. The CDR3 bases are TGCGCCAGCAGCTTGGAAGGTCAGGGAGGAACTGAAGCTTTCTTT.

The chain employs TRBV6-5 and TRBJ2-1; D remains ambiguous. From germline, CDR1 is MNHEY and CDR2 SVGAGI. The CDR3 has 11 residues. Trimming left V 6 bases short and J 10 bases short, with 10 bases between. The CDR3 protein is CASSGGLEQFF. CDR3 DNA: TGTGCCAGCAGCGGCGGCTTAGAGCAGTTCTTC.

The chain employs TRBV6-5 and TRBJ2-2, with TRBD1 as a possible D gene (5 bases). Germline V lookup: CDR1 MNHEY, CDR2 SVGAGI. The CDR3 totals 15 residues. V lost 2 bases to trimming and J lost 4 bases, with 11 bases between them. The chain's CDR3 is CASSYRDRFTGELFF. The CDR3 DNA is TGTGCCAGCAGTTACCGAGACAGATTCACCGGGGAGCTGTTTTTT.

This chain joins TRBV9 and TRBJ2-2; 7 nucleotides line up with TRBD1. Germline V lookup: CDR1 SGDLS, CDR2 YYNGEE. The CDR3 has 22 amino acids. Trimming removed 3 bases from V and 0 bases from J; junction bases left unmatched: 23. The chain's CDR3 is CASSETRYGTALFLPNTGELFF. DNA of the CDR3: TGTGCCAGCAGCGAGACGAGATATGGGACAGCGCTTTTTTTACCGAACACCGGGGAGCTGTTTTTT.

The chain's CDR3 is CASSFPEGNTGELFF. CDR3 DNA sequence: TGTGCCAGCAGCTTCCCAGAGGGTAACACCGGGGAGCTGTTTTTT. The chain links TRBV7-9 to TRBJ2-2; possibly TRBD2 for D (5 bases). Per germline, CDR1 SEHNR and CDR2 FQNEAQ (reference sequence). This CDR3 is 15 amino acids long. V gave up 3 bases and J gave up 2 bases, with 10 bases separating them.

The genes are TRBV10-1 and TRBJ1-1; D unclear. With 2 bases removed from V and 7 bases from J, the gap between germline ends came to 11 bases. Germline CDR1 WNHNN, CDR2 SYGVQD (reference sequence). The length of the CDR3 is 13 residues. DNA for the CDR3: TGCGCCAGCAGTGAGAATTCCGGGAATGAAGCTTTCTTT. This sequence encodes CASSENSGNEAFF.

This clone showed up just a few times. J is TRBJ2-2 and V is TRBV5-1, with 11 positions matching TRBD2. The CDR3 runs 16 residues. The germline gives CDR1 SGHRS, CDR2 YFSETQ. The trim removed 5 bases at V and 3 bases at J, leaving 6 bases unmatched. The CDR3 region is CASRELAGADTGELFF. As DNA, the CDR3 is TGCGCCAGCAGGGAACTAGCGGGAGCTGACACCGGGGAGCTGTTTTTT.

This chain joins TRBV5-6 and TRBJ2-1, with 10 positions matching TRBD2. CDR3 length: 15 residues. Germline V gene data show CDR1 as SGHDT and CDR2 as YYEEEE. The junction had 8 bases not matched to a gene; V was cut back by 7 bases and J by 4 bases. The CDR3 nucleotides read TGTGCCAGCCGGTCCCTAGCGGGGGAGTACAATGAGCAGTTCTTC. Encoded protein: CASRSLAGEYNEQFF.

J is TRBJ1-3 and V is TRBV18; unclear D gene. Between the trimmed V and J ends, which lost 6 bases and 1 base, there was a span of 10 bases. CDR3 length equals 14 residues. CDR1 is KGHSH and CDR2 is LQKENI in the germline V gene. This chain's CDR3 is CASSPADSGNTIYF. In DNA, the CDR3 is TGTGCCAGCTCCCCCGCGGATTCTGGAAACACCATATATTTT.